Listed here is a single T cell receptor beta chain. It has no known antigen specificity. No quality values exist for individual bases; no much larger clone is one base distant. Patients with autoimmune disease history or receiving systemic immunosuppression were excluded from the trial. Peripheral blood for TCR sequencing was collected from all dose cohorts at baseline, on cycle 4 day 1, and on cycle 7 day 1. Samples came from an open-label, multicenter, first-in-human phase I dose-escalation trial of ivuxolimab. Adults with locally advanced or metastatic melanoma, renal cell carcinoma, hepatocellular carcinoma or head and neck squamous cell carcinoma were enrolled in the trial. Before TCR sequencing, CD4+ T cells and CD8+ T cells were sorted from peripheral blood as separate populations. Genomic DNA was isolated from the sorted cells so that the TCRbeta CDR3 region could be sequenced. The immunoSEQ Assay was used to sequence the TCRbeta CDR3 regions. Held by TCRdb, this immuneACCESS table contains in-frame sequences only and omits some clones. Under half of the omission traces to an unresolved V gene where checked; the cause of the rest is unknown. The sample table holds some 75,000 clones, of which roughly 80% were seen once. In total, the top ten clones hold roughly 2.1% of the sample.

At the junction V is shortened by 6 bases and J by 9 bases, with 15 bases in between. The germline V gene yields SNHLY for CDR1 and FYNNEI for CDR2. The CDR3 sequence holds 13 residues, the cysteine and phenylalanine included. Solely the CDR3 DNA is kept, with 39 bases framed from the first base. This sample was taken from a study of OX40 agonist ivuxolimab in advanced cancers. With regard to the full study: Ivuxolimab was a fully human IgG2 agonistic monoclonal antibody targeting the costimulatory receptor OX40 (CD134). Intravenous ivuxolimab was administered to patients every 2 weeks at six dose levels: 0.01, 0.1, 0.3, 1.5, 3 and 10 mg/kg. Of the roughly 50 dose-escalation patients, hepatocellular carcinoma was present in approximately 20, melanoma in roughly 15, renal cell carcinoma in 9 and head and neck cancer in 9. In the dose-escalation cohort, roughly 80% of patients were male, and the mean age was around 60 years, with a range of about 20 to 90. Patients were allowed to have had prior anti-PD-1, anti-PD-L1 or anti-CTLA-4 therapy, and approximately 40% of the dose-escalation patients had been treated with checkpoint inhibitors. Partial responses occurred in three dose-escalation patients, of whom one had hepatocellular carcinoma and two had cutaneous melanoma. Peripheral TCRbeta sequencing was intended to test whether TCR sequence diversity was altered and clonal T-cell expansion was caused by ivuxolimab. The monotherapy dose-escalation portion (N = 52 patients) of the phase I ivuxolimab trial is reported in the paper. Broader findings and caveats from the paper: Low levels of normalized T-cell clonal expansion were also seen in some patients who did not respond. After ivuxolimab, CD8+ T cells had more expanded clones than CD4+ T cells on average. The antigen specificity of the peripheral T cells that underwent clonal expansion was not determined. At doses of 0.1 to 3.0 mg/kg, clonal expansion of both CD4+ and CD8+ blood T cells was observed from baseline to week 6. In the 0.1-3.0 mg/kg groups, partial responders had among the lowest normalized peripheral clonal expansion, particularly in CD8+ T cells.

The sample in question was CD4+ or CD8+ T cells sorted from blood, obtained in a trial of the OX40 agonist ivuxolimab. In this chain, TRBV2 is recombined with TRBJ2-1; a tentative D call is TRBD1 (6 bases match). This TCR derives from an adult with an advanced solid tumor such as melanoma, head and neck, liver or kidney cancer. The nucleotide sequence reads TGTGCCAGCAGGGCAGGGGAATCGGGTGAGCAGTTCTTC. Translated, this is CASRAGESGEQFF. The full variable domain, with segments outside the CDR3 supplied by the reference TRBV2 and TRBJ2-1 proteins, appears as EPEVTQTPSHQVTQMGQEVILRCVPISNHLYFYWYRQILGQKVEFLVSFYNNEISEKSEIFDDQFSVERPDGSNFTLKIRSTKLEDSAMYFCASRAGESGEQFFGPGTRLTVL.